This TCR beta chain came from a study of OX40 agonist ivuxolimab in advanced cancers. Looking at the study overall: Three individuals attained partial responses, comprising one hepatocellular carcinoma case and two cutaneous melanoma cases.

Autoimmune disease history or systemic immunosuppression barred patients. There are 15 residues in the CDR3. The ends were cut back, 1 base at V and 4 bases at J, with 14 bases in the middle. CDR1 SGHDT and CDR2 YYEEEE come from the germline V gene. Note on this clone: Its antigen remains unknown.

Generated by immunoSEQ multiplex PCR, the TCRdb table keeps only in-frame clones and is missing some. The table lists 25,000 to 35,000 clones, roughly 82% of them singletons. Notes on the study in general: Mean expanded clone counts were higher in CD8+ than CD4+ T cells.

The source is an adult with an advanced solid tumor such as melanoma, head and neck, liver or kidney cancer. The material was CD4+ or CD8+ T cells sorted from blood, obtained in a trial of the OX40 agonist ivuxolimab. The V and J genes are TRBV5-6 and TRBJ1-2; TRBD1 might be the D (5 bases). Here the CDR3 DNA reads TGTGCCAGCAGCTTGCTCACCGGGGCCGCCTATGGCTACACCTTC. Its translation: CASSLLTGAAYGYTF.